This record concerns one T cell receptor beta chain sequence. Its antigen is still unknown. TCRdb keeps only in-frame clones here, not all; method: immunoSEQ multiplex PCR. The sample has some 90,000 clones; 83% are singletons. Time point described: cycle 4 day 1 (C4D1), after less than seven weeks of nivolumab. Following autologous stem cell transplantation, relapse occurred in every patient, and exposure to brentuximab vedotin varied. The CDR3 is made up of 16 amino acids. CDR1 SGHVS and CDR2 FQNEAQ come from the germline V gene. Trimming left V 2 bases short and J 0 bases short, with 14 bases between. The entry originates in a study of PD-1 blockade in classical Hodgkin lymphoma. Study-wide points: Relapsed/refractory patients reportedly had lower baseline diversity than newly diagnosed patients.

J is TRBJ2-7 and V is TRBV7-8; D is undetermined. The source of this sequence is a human donor with classical Hodgkin lymphoma. Sequences were derived from peripheral blood mononuclear cells (PBMCs), sampled before the fourth cycle of nivolumab. CDR3 sequence reads: CASSLFSGGSSYEQYF. The CDR3 coding sequence is TGTGCCAGCAGCTTATTTTCGGGCGGCAGCTCCTACGAGCAGTACTTC.